The present T cell receptor (beta chain) was sequenced within a study of human T cells and chemical hapten exposure (dated by TCRdb to the early 2020s). Context from the whole study: For sensitization, 2% DPC in acetone was applied to a roughly 2 cm by roughly 2 cm area of upper inner arm skin. Throughout the study period of around 24 weeks, patients also received therapeutic DPC doses to the scalp every week. Patch testing was done on the upper back using Finn chambers containing 0.01% DPC, and results were scored after 6 days according to International Contact Dermatitis Research Group standards. Most of the patients in the cohort were female, and the cohort covered alopecia areata with under or over 50% scalp involvement, alopecia totalis and alopecia universalis. Libraries were pooled for sequencing, and variation in per-sample TCR yields was attributed mainly to small differences in library volumes within the pool. This study followed changes in the peripheral blood TCR repertoire in vivo during primary and secondary sensitization of alopecia patients to the hapten diphenylcyclopropenone (DPC). Blood samples were taken from patients before sensitization (week 0) and then at 2, 6 and about 24 weeks after DPC sensitization. For TCR sequencing, blood came from over 25 alopecia patients at anywhere from one to four time points (pre-sensitization, 2, 6 and 24 weeks).

The germline V gene (reference sequence) specifies LNHDA as CDR1 and SQIVND as CDR2. Relative to germline, V is 5 bases shorter and J is 7 bases shorter, with 18 bases between their ends. The CDR3, cysteine through phenylalanine, is 15 amino acids long. The DNA shown is the 45-base CDR3, in frame from base 1. The time point label corresponds to: patch test 1, 2 weeks after DPC sensitization. The sample's treatment or condition label, decoded: therapeutic diphenylcyclopropenone sensitization with weekly scalp DPC. At each patch-test visit, blood was drawn before the patch test was applied. Eligible patients were aged 18 to 70, diagnosed with alopecia, deemed suitable for DPC therapy, and excluded if pregnant. Total RNA was isolated from unfractionated whole blood collected in Tempus Blood RNA tubes. The sample holds a few counts of this clonotype. No antigen is known for it. No clone much larger than this one lies a single base away; base qualities are absent.

Beyond this particular receptor, the publication reports: The number of PT1 expanded TCRs positively correlated with patch test score, significant at thresholds 8, 16 and 32 but not 4. Repeated subsampling changed both the strength of the expansion versus patch-test correlation and the threshold at which that correlation became significant. Significantly more large CDR3 similarity clusters were formed by expanded TCRs than by pre-sensitization or healthy control sets, consistent with antigen-driven responses. The number of TCRs above 1 in 1000 frequency did not change with DPC sensitization; there was no evidence of global repertoire structure alterations. Because all patients had alopecia, a presumed autoimmune disease, the immune response of the patients might differ from that of healthy individuals.

Library construction relied on RACE. TCRdb shows the sequencer as NextSeq 500. During library preparation, unique molecular identifiers were attached to individual cDNA molecules so that TCRs could be counted quantitatively and reproducibly. Both TCR alpha and TCR beta chains were sequenced from each blood RNA sample. The authors' analysis ran thus. The median number of TCRs per sample was over 95,000, ranging from 23,224 to 690,600. The Decombinator software suite was used to annotate the V, J and CDR3 of the TCR reads. Every sample was subsampled to the same number of TCRs (28,000) for the PS versus PT1 abundance plots. TCRs were defined as expanded if absent before sensitization and observed at least eight times at the 2-week time point. The public reads were run again by TCRdb, first through fastp at Q25 and then through MiXCR, and only productive beta chains were kept. Under each unique CDR3 protein, matching rows form one entry showing the most common genes and DNA. TCRdb's processing, not the authors' own work, is the source of the V and J calls. Here the sample has some 180,000 distinct CDR3 sequences; approximately 20% occur a single time. Under 7.5% of the sample is in the top ten clones.

The V and J segments used are TRBV19 and TRBJ2-1; the D gene lacks a confident call. The source was whole blood, collected in connection with sensitization to the hapten diphenylcyclopropenone (DPC). This clonotype was sampled from a woman aged 50 to 60 with alopecia areata. Some clones in this sample may be carry-over from other donors' samples. The CDR3 reads as follows: CASSGSRYPKNEQFF. The nucleotide sequence reads as follows: TGTGCCAGTAGTGGTTCCCGATATCCTAAAAATGAGCAGTTCTTC.